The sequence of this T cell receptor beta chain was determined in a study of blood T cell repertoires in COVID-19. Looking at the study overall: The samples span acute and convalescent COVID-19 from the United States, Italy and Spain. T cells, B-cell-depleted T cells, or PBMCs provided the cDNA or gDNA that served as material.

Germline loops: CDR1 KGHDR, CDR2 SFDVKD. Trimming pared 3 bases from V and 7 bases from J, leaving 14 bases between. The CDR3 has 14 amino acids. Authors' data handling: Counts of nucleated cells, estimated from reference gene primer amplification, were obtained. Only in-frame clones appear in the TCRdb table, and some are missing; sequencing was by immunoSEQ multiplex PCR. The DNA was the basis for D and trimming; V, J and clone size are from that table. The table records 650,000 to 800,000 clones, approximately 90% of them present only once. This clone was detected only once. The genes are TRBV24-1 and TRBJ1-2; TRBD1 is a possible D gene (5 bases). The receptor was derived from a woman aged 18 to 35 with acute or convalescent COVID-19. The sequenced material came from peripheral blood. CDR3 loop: CATSDSREGSGYTF. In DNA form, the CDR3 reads TGTGCCACCAGTGATAGCAGGGAGGGGAGTGGCTACACCTTC.